This entry lists 11 T cell receptor beta chains sequenced from one sample in a study of PD-1 blockade in mismatch repair-deficient tumors. This table comes from immunoSEQ multiplex PCR, and its TCRdb copy is limited to in-frame clones, with some not included. The table records roughly 49,000 clones, under 85% of them present only once. Sequenced material: PBMCs, taken before pembrolizumab treatment. The receptors derive from an adult with mismatch repair-deficient cancer.

This sequence joins TRBV10-3 and TRBJ2-3; 7 bases are a match to TRBD2. CDR3 size: 13 residues. Germline V lookup: CDR1 ENHRY, CDR2 SYGVKD. Unmatched junction bases numbered 6, after V lost 8 bases and J lost 4 bases. Written as DNA, the CDR3 is TGTGCCATCCGGGGGGTAGCAGCAGATACGCAGTATTTT. This encodes CAIRGVAADTQYF.

This chain connects TRBV12-5 to TRBJ1-5; unclear D gene. The CDR3 loop spans 16 amino acids. Germline CDR1 is LGHNT and CDR2 is FRNRAP. Trimming removed 1 base at V and 0 bases at J, with 10 bases between. This CDR3 is CASGLGADYSNQPQHF. The CDR3 nucleotides read TGTGCTAGTGGTTTGGGCGCTGACTATAGCAATCAGCCCCAGCATTTT.

The rearrangement uses TRBV27 and TRBJ2-1; D may be TRBD1 or TRBD2 (6 bases each). With 4 bases removed from V and 6 bases from J, the gap between germline ends came to 10 bases. From germline, CDR1 is MNHEY and CDR2 SMNVEV (reference sequence). CDR3 length: 13 amino acids. CDR3 sequence: CASSWGAPNEQFF. CDR3 nucleotides: TGTGCCAGCAGTTGGGGGGCCCCCAATGAGCAGTTCTTC.

The chain recombines TRBV27 with TRBJ1-1, with D tentatively TRBD1 (6 bases). The CDR3 length is 16 residues. V was trimmed by 4 bases and J by 5 bases, leaving 20 bases between them. Germline CDR1 MNHEY, CDR2 SMNVEV (reference sequence). The CDR3 region is CASSSLLARGRTEAFF. For the CDR3, the DNA is TGTGCCAGCAGTTCCCTTTTGGCCAGGGGAAGGACTGAAGCTTTCTTT.

The V gene is TRBV30, the J gene TRBJ2-7, with D possibly TRBD2 on 5 matching bases. V was cut by 0 bases and J by 7 bases, with 13 bases left in between. CDR3 size: 13 residues. CDR1 is GTSNPN and CDR2 is SVGIG in the germline V gene (reference sequence). The CDR3 loop reads CAWSVRPGGEQYF. The DNA of the CDR3 is TGTGCCTGGAGTGTACGCCCGGGCGGGGAGCAGTACTTC. The full variable domain, rest sourced from reference TRBV30 and TRBJ2-7, is SQTIHQWPATLVQPVGSPLSLECTVEGTSNPNLYWYRQAAGRGLQLLFYSVGIGQISSEVPQNLSASRPQDRQFILSSKKLLLSDSGFYLCAWSVRPGGEQYFGPGTRLTVT.

The rearrangement links TRBV27 to TRBJ1-2; D call uncertain. Germline lookup yields CDR1 MNHEY and CDR2 SMNVEV (reference sequence). Trimming stripped 5 bases from V and 2 bases from J, with 21 bases between. The CDR3 runs to 17 residues. The CDR3 here is CASSPTFFLGSNYGYTF. CDR3 in DNA: TGTGCCAGCAGTCCGACCTTCTTTTTAGGGAGCAACTATGGCTACACCTTC.

This clone was recorded only once. This sequence joins TRBV30 and TRBJ1-4, with D possibly being TRBD1 (5 bases). The germline CDR1 and CDR2 sequences are GTSNPN and SVGIG (reference sequence). V dropped 3 bases and J dropped 7 bases, with 9 bases sitting between them. The CDR3 contains 12 residues. CDR3 protein: CAWRPRAEKLFF. CDR3 nucleotides: TGTGCCTGGAGGCCCAGGGCTGAAAAACTGTTTTTT.

This clone was recorded a few times. V gene TRBV7-2 combines with J gene TRBJ1-2; D perhaps matches TRBD1 (6 bases). The CDR3 runs 17 residues. V lost 3 bases and J lost 6, with 23 bases in between. The V gene's germline CDR1 is SGHTA and CDR2 FQGNSA. CDR3: CASSLDLGGGALNGYTF. CDR3 in DNA: TGTGCCAGCAGCTTGGATCTCGGGGGGGGCGCGCTTAATGGCTACACCTTC.

The V and J genes are TRBV23-1 and TRBJ2-1; no definite D call. Being an ORF, TRBV23-1 has a function that is uncertain. This CDR3 is 13 amino acids long. Trimming took 1 base from V and 14 from J, leaving 15 bases between them. Here the CDR3 reads CASSQYRLVKEFF. The DNA for the CDR3 is TGCGCCAGCAGTCAATATCGTCTAGTTAAGGAGTTCTTC.

On this clone: One end of the junction varies from germline; a read error may be responsible. The chain has TRBV28 and TRBJ1-2; D gene ambiguous. Germline CDR1 and CDR2: MDHEN and SYDVKM. The CDR3 contains 15 residues. CDR3 residues: CASSGGKGANYGHTF. In DNA form, the CDR3 reads TGTGCCAGCAGCGGAGGTAAAGGTGCAAACTATGGCCACACCTTC.

The chain uses TRBV9 and TRBJ2-3; 7 nucleotides agree with TRBD2. The germline V gene encodes CDR1 SGDLS and CDR2 YYNGEE. There are 16 residues in the CDR3. J gave up 0 bases and V 0 bases, and 4 bases lay outside the gene matches. The CDR3 is CASSVASGISTDTQYF. For the CDR3, the DNA is TGTGCCAGCAGCGTAGCAAGCGGGATTAGCACAGATACGCAGTATTTT.